This TCR beta chain was identified in a study of post-analysis software for immune sequencing data. General study results and limits: Several TRBV segments, TRBV5-6, TRBV5-1 and TRBV20-1 among them, were found more frequent in patients than controls. Significantly lower normalized Chao1 diversity was found in patients with multiple sclerosis relative to controls.

Sequencing libraries made from TCR beta cDNA carried unique molecular identifiers. TCRdb re-called the PCR reads through MiXCR, storing one row per CDR3 protein. The repertoire holds 650,000 to 850,000 distinct CDR3 sequences, with about 57% as singletons. Per the germline V gene, CDR1 is LNHNV and CDR2 is YYDKDF (reference sequence). This CDR3 spans 17 amino acids. In the case of this clonotype: Its antigen remains unknown. An end of the junction does not agree with germline; a read error may underlie this.

The TCR originated in a girl aged 5 to 17 with multiple sclerosis. Source material: blood. V and J are TRBV15 and TRBJ1-4, with D hard to call. The CDR3 DNA sequence: TGCGCCACCAGCATACCGGGGTCCGAGACAACTAATGAAAAACTGTTTTTT. Protein sequence: CATSIPGSETTNEKLFF.